This T cell receptor beta chain was captured in a study of CD8 T cells in ankylosing spondylitis. The V gene's germline CDR1 is DFQATT and CDR2 SNEGSKA (reference sequence). The germline V and J ends were trimmed by 4 bases and 0 bases, with 26 bases remaining between them. The CDR3 length is 19 residues. In its sample, this clonotype was seen many times. Its antigen is undetermined. General study findings and limits: There was a TCR beta motif, made of eight highly homologous variants, that appeared characteristic of ankylosing spondylitis blood. Disease-linked clones reportedly showed significant enrichment in matched ankylosing spondylitis synovial fluid. Disease-linked clones bore a CD8+ phenotype and were relatively rare in peripheral blood.

TCRdb recomputed calls from the 5' RACE reads with MiXCR, one row per CDR3 protein. The sample consists of hundreds of thousands of distinct CDR3 sequences, over 9.5% of them appearing once. The chain links TRBV20-1 to TRBJ2-3; the D gene is possibly TRBD1 (6 bases). The specimen was blood, either unsorted or a sorted T cell fraction (not recorded which). The receptor comes from a male donor with ankylosing spondylitis or in good health (not recorded which). This chain's CDR3 is CSATHGWGRTPISTDTQYF. The CDR3 coding sequence is TGCAGTGCTACCCACGGGTGGGGGCGAACCCCAATTAGCACAGATACGCAGTATTTT.